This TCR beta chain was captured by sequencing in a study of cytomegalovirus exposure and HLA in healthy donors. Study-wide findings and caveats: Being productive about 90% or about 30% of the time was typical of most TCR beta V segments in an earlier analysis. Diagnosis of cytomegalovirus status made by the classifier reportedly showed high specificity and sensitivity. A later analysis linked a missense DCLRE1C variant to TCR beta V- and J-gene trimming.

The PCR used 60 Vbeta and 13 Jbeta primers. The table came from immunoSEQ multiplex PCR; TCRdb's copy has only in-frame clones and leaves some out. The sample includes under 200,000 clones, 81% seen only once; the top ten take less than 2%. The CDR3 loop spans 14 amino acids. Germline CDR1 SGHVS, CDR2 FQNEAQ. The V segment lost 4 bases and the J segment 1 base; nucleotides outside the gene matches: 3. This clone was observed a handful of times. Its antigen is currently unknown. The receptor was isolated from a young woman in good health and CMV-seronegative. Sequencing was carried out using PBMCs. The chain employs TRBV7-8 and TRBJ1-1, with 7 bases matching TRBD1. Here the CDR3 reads CASSSDRENTEAFF. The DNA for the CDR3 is TGTGCCAGCAGCTCCGACAGGGAGAACACTGAAGCTTTCTTT.